This entry lists 6 T cell receptor beta chains sequenced from one sample in a study of T cell responses to AZD1222 COVID-19 vaccine. Profiling relied on immunoSEQ multiplex PCR, and the TCRdb table lists in-frame clones only, not all of them. The table shows 200,000 or so clones, with about 87% occurring only once. Sequenced material: peripheral blood, taken on day 0 of MenACWY control vaccination. The receptors come from an adult in good health.

This clone has a single count. The chain employs TRBV30 and TRBJ1-6, with D uncertain. This CDR3 has 17 amino acids. Germline lookup yields CDR1 GTSNPN and CDR2 SVGIG (reference sequence). The ends were cut back, 2 bases at V and 0 bases at J, with 14 bases in the middle. The CDR3 DNA follows: TGTGCCTGGAGTCCCCGATCGCTGAGCTCCTATAATTCACCCCTCCACTTT. This gives the protein CAWSPRSLSSYNSPLHF.

This clone was picked up one time. The CDR3 sequence is CASSFRGFGSNQPQHF. The CDR3, as DNA: TGTGCCAGCAGTTTTAGGGGTTTTGGTAGCAATCAGCCCCAGCATTTT. The genes are TRBV28 and TRBJ1-5; tentative D call: TRBD1 (5 bases). The CDR3 spans 16 residues. Looked up from germline, CDR1 is MDHEN and CDR2 is SYDVKM. V lost 3 bases, J lost 0 bases, and 12 bases lay in between.

The rearrangement links TRBV28 to TRBJ2-1; D gene ambiguous. Trimming shortened V by 5 bases and J by 3 bases, and 5 bases separated the two germline ends. The CDR3 consists of 12 residues. Germline V lookup: CDR1 MDHEN, CDR2 SYDVKM. The CDR3 bases are TGTGCCAGCAGTAGGCGCTACAATGAGCAGTTCTTC. It yields the protein CASSRRYNEQFF.

The chain recombines TRBV7-9 with TRBJ2-5, with D unresolved. CDR1 is SEHNR, CDR2 FQNEAQ, per germline (reference sequence). The CDR3 loop spans 15 amino acids. Trimming took off 1 base at V and 5 bases at J, with 14 bases between the two ends. CDR3 amino acids: CASSLDGKTGETQYF. CDR3 DNA: TGTGCCAGCAGCTTAGATGGGAAAACTGGGGAGACCCAGTACTTC. Combining the CDR3 with reference TRBV7-9 and TRBJ2-5 gives the whole variable domain DTGVSQNPRHKITKRGQNVTFRCDPISEHNRLYWYRQTLGQGPEFLTYFQNEAQLEKSRLLSDRFSAERPKGSFSTLEIQRTEQGDSAMYLCASSLDGKTGETQYFGPGTRLLVL.

J is TRBJ1-4 and V is TRBV11-2, with TRBD1 matching over 12 bases. The CDR3 totals 16 residues. With V trimmed by 5 bases and J by 4 bases, 5 bases remained unmatched. The V gene's germline CDR1 is SGHAT and CDR2 FQNNGV. CDR3 protein: CASSLGTGGFNEKLFF. DNA for the CDR3: TGTGCCAGCAGCCTGGGGACAGGGGGCTTTAATGAAAAACTGTTTTTT.

V is TRBV6-5 and J is TRBJ2-2; D might be TRBD1 (6 bases). Germline CDR1 and CDR2: MNHEY and SVGAGI. The CDR3 has 15 residues. Trimming removed 5 bases at V and 7 bases at J, with 17 bases between. The CDR3 nucleotides read TGTGCCAGCAGTACCCTGGGGGCAGGGAACGGGGAGCTGTTTTTT. This translates into CASSTLGAGNGELFF.